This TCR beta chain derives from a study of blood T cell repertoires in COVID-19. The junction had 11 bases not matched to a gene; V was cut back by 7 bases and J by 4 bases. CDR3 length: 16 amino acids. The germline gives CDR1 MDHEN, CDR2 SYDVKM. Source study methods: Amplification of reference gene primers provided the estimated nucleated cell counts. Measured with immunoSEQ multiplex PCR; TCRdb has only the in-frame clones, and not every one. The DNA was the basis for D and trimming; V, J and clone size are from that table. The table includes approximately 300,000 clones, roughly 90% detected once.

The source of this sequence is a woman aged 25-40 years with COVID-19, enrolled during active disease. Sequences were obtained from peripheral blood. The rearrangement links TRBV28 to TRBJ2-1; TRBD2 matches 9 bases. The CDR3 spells CASIGSGRSAYNEQFF. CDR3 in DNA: TGTGCCAGCATTGGGAGCGGGAGGTCCGCTTACAATGAGCAGTTCTTC.